The 20 T cell receptor beta chains in this list originate from one sample, sequenced in a study of T cell changes during pregnancy in multiple sclerosis. Produced via immunoSEQ multiplex PCR; TCRdb's table is partial and in-frame only. Of some 38,000 clones in the sample, approximately 90% are singletons; the top ten hold 0.5% to 0.85%. The material was CD4+ T cells from peripheral blood mononuclear cells, obtained in the second trimester of pregnancy. Receptors were obtained from a female donor in good health, enrolled as a control in a pregnancy study.

This sequence joins TRBV5-8 and TRBJ1-5; D remains ambiguous. V lost 1 base and J lost 4, with 3 bases in between. The CDR3 is 12 residues long. The germline V gene encodes CDR1 SGHTS and CDR2 YDEGEE. CDR3 sequence: CASSLYNQPQHF. The CDR3, as DNA: TGTGCCAGCAGCTTGTATAATCAGCCCCAGCATTTT.

CDR3 protein: CASSTGGNEQYF. The CDR3, as DNA: TGCGCCAGCAGTACAGGGGGCAATGAGCAGTACTTC. The V gene is TRBV10-2, the J gene TRBJ2-7; the match to TRBD1 covers 9 bases. Germline V lookup: CDR1 WSHSY, CDR2 SAAADI. The CDR3 covers 12 residues. V shed 5 bases and J 7 bases; nucleotides not matched to a gene: 3.

The sample holds a few counts of this clone. This sequence joins TRBV4-3 and TRBJ1-1; no firm D call. The ends were cut back, 2 bases at V and 1 base at J, with 8 bases in the middle. This CDR3 is built from 14 residues. Germline V gives CDR1 LGHNA, CDR2 YSLEER. CDR3 residues: CASSQLNRNTEAFF. DNA for the CDR3: TGCGCCAGCAGCCAACTAAACAGGAACACTGAAGCTTTCTTT.

V is TRBV5-5 and J is TRBJ1-2, with 12 bases aligning to TRBD1. The junction had 6 bases not matched to a gene; V was cut back by 1 base and J by 8 bases. The CDR3 contains 15 residues. Germline V CDR1 and CDR2: SGHKS, YYEKEE (reference sequence). Written as DNA, the CDR3 is TGTGCCAGCAGCTTGAGGGTGGGACAGGGGGCCGGCTACACCTTC. Its protein is CASSLRVGQGAGYTF.

The chain joins TRBV5-6 to TRBJ1-5; a weak D match, TRBD1 (5 bases). Per germline, CDR1 SGHDT and CDR2 YYEEEE. V lost 4 bases and J 0 bases, leaving 14 bases between the germline ends. This CDR3 region has 16 residues. The CDR3, as DNA: TGTGCCAGCAGCCCCGGGGGGGGGTATAGCAATCAGCCCCAGCATTTT. It translates to CASSPGGGYSNQPQHF.

The chain is built from TRBV4-1 and TRBJ1-1; D call uncertain. Per germline, CDR1 MGHRA and CDR2 YSYEKL. Trimming cost V 6 bases and J 0 bases, with 11 bases left between them. The CDR3 has 14 residues. CDR3 nucleotide sequence: TGCGCCAGCAGGGGCGTAACAGTGAACACTGAAGCTTTCTTT. This codes for CASRGVTVNTEAFF.

This chain uses TRBV2 with TRBJ1-1; 9 bases agree with TRBD1. Looked up from germline, CDR1 is SNHLY and CDR2 is FYNNEI. The junction had 21 bases not matched to a gene; V was cut back by 7 bases and J by 3 bases. The length of the CDR3 is 19 residues. The CDR3 sequence: CASKILGTGLQRLDTEAFF. The CDR3 bases are TGTGCCAGCAAAATACTCGGGACAGGGTTACAACGGTTGGACACTGAAGCTTTCTTT.

V gene TRBV14 combines with J gene TRBJ2-5; 9 bases match TRBD2. V lost 2 bases and J lost 7; bases outside the gene matches: 5. The CDR3 is 14 amino acids. Germline assignment: CDR1 SGHDN and CDR2 FVKESK. Written as DNA, the CDR3 is TGTGCCAGCAGCCAACAGCGGGGGGATTGGACCCAGTACTTC. Translating gives CASSQQRGDWTQYF.

The chain recombines TRBV27 with TRBJ1-5; 7 bases line up with TRBD1. Per germline, CDR1 MNHEY and CDR2 SMNVEV (reference sequence). V lost 6 bases and J lost 5; bases outside the gene matches: 13. The CDR3 contains 16 residues. The CDR3: CASSQLYTGVDQPQHF. DNA for the CDR3: TGTGCCAGCAGCCAACTATATACAGGGGTTGATCAGCCCCAGCATTTT.

The chain links TRBV19 to TRBJ1-1; perhaps TRBD1 as D (6 bases). V lost 3 bases, J lost 0 bases, and 11 bases lay in between. The CDR3 runs to 15 residues. In germline, CDR1 is LNHDA, CDR2 SQIVND (reference sequence). As DNA, the CDR3 is TGTGCCAGTAGTATCCGACAGGCCATGAACACTGAAGCTTTCTTT. Translating it yields CASSIRQAMNTEAFF.

This clone was found a few times. The V call is TRBV5-4, the J call TRBJ2-3, with 9 nucleotides matching TRBD1. The CDR3 spans 17 residues. J was trimmed by 3 bases and V by 4 bases; bases with no gene match: 12. The germline gives CDR1 SGHNT, CDR2 YYREEE (reference sequence). CDR3 in DNA: TGTGCCAGCAGCCGACCGAACAGGGGGCAAGGGACAGATACGCAGTATTTT. Residues: CASSRPNRGQGTDTQYF.

The chain combines TRBV5-1 with TRBJ2-7; 7 bases map to TRBD2. Germline CDR1 reads SGHRS; CDR2 reads YFSETQ. The CDR3 loop spans 15 amino acids. V was clipped by 4 bases and J by 1 base; unmatched bases: 8. DNA for the CDR3: TGCGCCAGCAGCCCGGGAGGTGTCGGATCCTACGAGCAGTACTTC. Protein: CASSPGGVGSYEQYF.

V usage is TRBV6-6 and J usage is TRBJ1-2; perhaps TRBD1 as D (5 bases). The V gene's germline CDR1 is MNHNY and CDR2 SVGAGI (reference sequence). The CDR3 extends over 14 amino acids. V lost 0 bases, J lost 5 bases, and 10 bases lay in between. The chain's CDR3 is CASSYSAQAYGYTF. Written as DNA, the CDR3 is TGTGCCAGCAGTTACTCGGCACAGGCATATGGCTACACCTTC.

This clone was observed a single time. The J gene is TRBJ2-3, the V gene TRBV7-3; D remains ambiguous. Trimming left V 1 base short and J 3 bases short, with 5 bases between. Germline V gene data show CDR1 as SGHTA and CDR2 as FQGTGA. This CDR3 is 13 amino acids long. CDR3 protein: CASSLISTDTQYF. Written as DNA, the CDR3 is TGTGCCAGCAGCTTAATTAGTACAGATACGCAGTATTTT.

The gene calls are TRBV18 and TRBJ1-1; D might be TRBD1 (5 bases). V was shortened by 2 bases and J by 2 bases, with 12 bases between the two germline ends. The germline V gene encodes CDR1 KGHSH and CDR2 LQKENI. The CDR3 totals 15 residues. CDR3 nucleotides: TGTGCCAGCTCACCAACACAGGAAATTAACACTGAAGCTTTCTTT. Translated, it gives CASSPTQEINTEAFF.

The chain carries TRBV15 and TRBJ1-1; 9 bases fit TRBD1. V gave up 2 bases and J gave up 1 base; unmatched junction bases: 2. CDR1 is LNHNV, CDR2 YYDKDF, per germline (reference sequence). The CDR3 extends over 15 amino acids. The CDR3 protein is CATSRRTGENTEAFF. CDR3 in DNA: TGTGCCACCAGCAGAAGGACAGGGGAGAACACTGAAGCTTTCTTT.

As DNA, the CDR3 is TGTGCCAGCAGGCCTCCAGGGGTCTATGGCTACACCTTC. Its protein product is CASRPPGVYGYTF. This chain links TRBV6-5 with TRBJ1-2; perhaps TRBD1 as D (6 bases). The germline V gene has CDR1 MNHEY and CDR2 SVGAGI. V gave up 6 bases and J gave up 4 bases, with 12 bases separating them. The CDR3 runs to 13 residues.

The rearrangement links TRBV4-1 to TRBJ1-5; 10 nucleotides line up with TRBD1. Looked up from germline, CDR1 is MGHRA and CDR2 is YSYEKL. J gave up 4 bases and V 4 bases, and 7 bases lay outside the gene matches. The CDR3 loop spans 16 amino acids. The chain's CDR3 is CASSPGDRGENQPQHF. CDR3 nucleotides: TGCGCCAGCAGCCCCGGGGACAGGGGCGAGAATCAGCCCCAGCATTTT.

The rearrangement uses TRBV6-6 and TRBJ2-5; TRBD2 is a possible D gene (6 bases). Germline values: CDR1 MNHNY, CDR2 SVGAGI (reference sequence). The CDR3 runs 15 residues. V was pared by 4 bases and J by 5 bases, with 17 bases between. The CDR3 sequence: CASSSGGVRGETQYF. CDR3 in DNA: TGTGCCAGCAGTTCCGGCGGTGTCCGGGGGGAGACCCAGTACTTC.

The gene calls are TRBV6-5 and TRBJ2-1, with 9 bases lining up with TRBD1. The trim removed 4 bases at V and 1 base at J, leaving 5 bases unmatched. The length of the CDR3 is 16 residues. The germline CDR1 and CDR2 sequences are MNHEY and SVGAGI. CDR3 coding DNA: TGTGCCAGCAGTTTGTCCGGGACAGGGTCCTACAATGAGCAGTTCTTC. Translated, it gives CASSLSGTGSYNEQFF.